This TCR beta chain appears in the sequencing data of a study of blood T cell repertoires in COVID-19 (dated by TCRdb to 2018 to 2021). Concerning the study at large: Samples covering the acute and convalescent phases of COVID-19 were provided by collaborators in the United States, Italy and Spain. The samples were drawn from two sources: the first 160 participants of the ongoing ImmuneRACE study, and 1,254 subjects contributed by 6 global collaborators. A freely available public database, intended as a resource for researchers studying the immune response to SARS-CoV-2, is where the repertoires were released. The sample metadata nearly always contained a de-identified subject ID, COVID-19 status, age in years and sex. The material from the prospective study consisted of cDNA or gDNA derived from T cells, B-cell-depleted T cells, or PBMCs. Where available, HLA class I and class II types were obtained from metadata supplied by the sample provider rather than from assay-based typing. Subjects who had been exposed to COVID-19, were actively infected with it, or had recovered from it provided the deeply sampled blood TCRbeta repertoires that made up the dataset. The full study reports these points: How much clinical and demographic metadata was included differed by source and by participant, and the metadata was provided uncurated.

In Seattle, one collaborating source enrolled patients while the infection was active and tracked those patients longitudinally over the course of disease. Collaborating institutions collected whole blood in K2EDTA tubes following their own protocols. For TCRbeta analysis, collaborators shipped samples as frozen whole blood, isolated PBMCs, or DNA extracted from either of those sample types. TCRbeta CDR3 regions were amplified from genomic DNA using the immunoSEQ Assay, a bias-controlled multiplex PCR. In the authors' own workflow: Within the assay, amplification of reference gene primers was used to estimate how many nucleated cells each sample contained. Sequence reads were collapsed and filtered to measure the absolute abundance of every unique TCRbeta CDR3 rearrangement. Productive Simpson clonality was computed per sample as the square root of Simpson's diversity index over productive rearrangements. The clones in this table, taken by TCRdb from immuneACCESS, are in-frame only. Not every clone is retained; where verified, under half of the shortfall comes from an unresolved V gene, and the cause of the rest is unknown. The D gene and trimming were derived from the DNA, and the V and J assignments and clone size from that table. For this sample there are about 410,000 clones; about 89% appear just once. The ten largest clonotypes hold around 1.5% of the sample.

Points on this clone: The specificity of this receptor is unknown. Base qualities are not provided; no much larger clone lies one nucleotide away.

This TCR derives from a middle-aged woman with COVID-19, enrolled during active disease. Sequencing was done on a sample of peripheral blood.

For the CDR3, the sequence is CASSLGAGGYHEQFF. The nucleotide sequence is TGTGCCAGCAGCTTGGGGGCAGGGGGGTACCATGAGCAGTTCTTC. The chain couples TRBV5-4 to TRBJ2-1; the D gene is perhaps TRBD1, on 7 matching bases. The germline V gene (reference sequence) supplies CDR1 SGHNT and CDR2 YYREEE. V is reduced by 0 bases and J by 8 bases, leaving a spacing of 15 bases between them. There are 15 amino acids in the CDR3, from cysteine to phenylalanine inclusive. Only the CDR3 portion is preserved as DNA: 45 bases, with reading frame beginning at the first base.